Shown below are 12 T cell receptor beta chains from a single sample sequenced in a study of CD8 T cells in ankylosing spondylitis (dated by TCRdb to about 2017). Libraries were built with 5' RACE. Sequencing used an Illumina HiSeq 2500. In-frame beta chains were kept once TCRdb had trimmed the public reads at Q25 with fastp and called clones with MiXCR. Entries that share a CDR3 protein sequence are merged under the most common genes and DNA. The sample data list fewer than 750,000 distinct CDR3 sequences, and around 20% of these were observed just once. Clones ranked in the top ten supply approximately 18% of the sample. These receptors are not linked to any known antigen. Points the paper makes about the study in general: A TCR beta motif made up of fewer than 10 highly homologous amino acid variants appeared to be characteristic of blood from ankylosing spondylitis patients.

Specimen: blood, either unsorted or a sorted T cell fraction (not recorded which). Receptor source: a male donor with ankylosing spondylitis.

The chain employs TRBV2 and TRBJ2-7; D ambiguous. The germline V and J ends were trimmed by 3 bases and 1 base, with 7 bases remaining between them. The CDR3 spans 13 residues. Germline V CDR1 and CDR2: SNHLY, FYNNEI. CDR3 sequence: CASSDQLSYEQYF. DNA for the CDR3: TGTGCCAGCAGTGACCAGTTATCCTACGAGCAGTACTTC.

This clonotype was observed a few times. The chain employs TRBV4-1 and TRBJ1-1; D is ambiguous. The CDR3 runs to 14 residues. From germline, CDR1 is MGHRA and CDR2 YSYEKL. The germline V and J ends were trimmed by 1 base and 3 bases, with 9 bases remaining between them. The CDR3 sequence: CASSQGYGDTEAFF. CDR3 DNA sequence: TGCGCCAGCAGCCAAGGCTATGGGGACACTGAAGCTTTCTTT.

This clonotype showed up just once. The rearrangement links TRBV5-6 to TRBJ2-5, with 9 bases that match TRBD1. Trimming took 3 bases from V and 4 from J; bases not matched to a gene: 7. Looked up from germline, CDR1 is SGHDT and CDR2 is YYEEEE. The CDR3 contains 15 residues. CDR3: CASSSGQGKSETQYF. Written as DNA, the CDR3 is TGTGCCAGCAGCTCGGGACAGGGCAAGTCAGAGACCCAGTACTTC.

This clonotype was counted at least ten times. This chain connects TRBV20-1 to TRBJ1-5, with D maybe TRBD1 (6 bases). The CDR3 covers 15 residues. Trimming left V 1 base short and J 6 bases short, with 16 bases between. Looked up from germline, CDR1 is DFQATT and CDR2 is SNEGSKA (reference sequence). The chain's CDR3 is CSARVNREYSQPQHF. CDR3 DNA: TGCAGTGCTAGAGTGAACAGGGAGTACAGTCAGCCCCAGCATTTT.

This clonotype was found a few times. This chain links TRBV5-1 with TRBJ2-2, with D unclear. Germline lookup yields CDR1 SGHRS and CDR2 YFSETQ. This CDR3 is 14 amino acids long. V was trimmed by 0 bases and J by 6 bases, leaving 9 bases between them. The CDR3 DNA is TGCGCCAGCAGCTTGGCCCAGGACGCCGGGGAGCTGTTTTTT. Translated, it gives CASSLAQDAGELFF.

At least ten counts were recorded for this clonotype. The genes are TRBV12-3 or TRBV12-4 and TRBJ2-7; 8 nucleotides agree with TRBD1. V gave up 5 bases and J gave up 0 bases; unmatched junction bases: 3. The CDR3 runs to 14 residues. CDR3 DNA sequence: TGTGCCAGCAGTCGACAGGGGAGCTCCTACGAGCAGTACTTC. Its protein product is CASSRQGSSYEQYF.

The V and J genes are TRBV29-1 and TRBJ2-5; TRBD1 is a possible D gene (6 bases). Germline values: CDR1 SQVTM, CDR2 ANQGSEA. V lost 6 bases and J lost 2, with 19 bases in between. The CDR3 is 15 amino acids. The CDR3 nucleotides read TGCAGCGTGGGCACAGGGCCAGCCCTACAAGAGACCCAGTACTTC. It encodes CSVGTGPALQETQYF.

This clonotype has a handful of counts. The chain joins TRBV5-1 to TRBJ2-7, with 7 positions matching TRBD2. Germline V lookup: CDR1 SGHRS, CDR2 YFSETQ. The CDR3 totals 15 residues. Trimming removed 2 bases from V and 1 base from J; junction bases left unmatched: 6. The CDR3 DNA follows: TGCGCCAGCAGCTTCACGGCGGGAGTTTCCTACGAGCAGTACTTC. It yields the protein CASSFTAGVSYEQYF.

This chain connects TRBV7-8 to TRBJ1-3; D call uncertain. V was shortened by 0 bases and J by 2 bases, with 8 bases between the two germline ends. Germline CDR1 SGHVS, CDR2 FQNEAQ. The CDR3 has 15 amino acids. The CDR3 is CASSLAEEPGNTIYF. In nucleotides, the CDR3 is TGTGCCAGCAGCTTAGCGGAGGAACCTGGAAACACCATATATTTT.

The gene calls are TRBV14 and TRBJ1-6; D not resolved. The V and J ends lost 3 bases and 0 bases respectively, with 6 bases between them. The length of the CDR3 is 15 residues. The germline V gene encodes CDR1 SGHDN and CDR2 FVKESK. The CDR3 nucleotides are TGTGCCAGCAGCCAGGGGAACTCCTATAATTCACCCCTCCACTTT. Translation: CASSQGNSYNSPLHF.

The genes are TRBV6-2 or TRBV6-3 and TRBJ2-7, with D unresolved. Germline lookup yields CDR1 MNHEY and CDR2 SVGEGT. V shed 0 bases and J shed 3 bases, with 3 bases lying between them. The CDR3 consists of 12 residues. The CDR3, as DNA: TGTGCCAGCAGTTACTCCTTCTACGAGCAGTACTTC. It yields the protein CASSYSFYEQYF.

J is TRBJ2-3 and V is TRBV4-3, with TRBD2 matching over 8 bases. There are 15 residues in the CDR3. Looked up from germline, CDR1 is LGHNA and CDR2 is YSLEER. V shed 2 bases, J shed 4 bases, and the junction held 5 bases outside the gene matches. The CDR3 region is CASSQQRGLPDTQYF. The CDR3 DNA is TGCGCCAGCAGCCAACAGCGGGGGTTGCCAGATACGCAGTATTTT.